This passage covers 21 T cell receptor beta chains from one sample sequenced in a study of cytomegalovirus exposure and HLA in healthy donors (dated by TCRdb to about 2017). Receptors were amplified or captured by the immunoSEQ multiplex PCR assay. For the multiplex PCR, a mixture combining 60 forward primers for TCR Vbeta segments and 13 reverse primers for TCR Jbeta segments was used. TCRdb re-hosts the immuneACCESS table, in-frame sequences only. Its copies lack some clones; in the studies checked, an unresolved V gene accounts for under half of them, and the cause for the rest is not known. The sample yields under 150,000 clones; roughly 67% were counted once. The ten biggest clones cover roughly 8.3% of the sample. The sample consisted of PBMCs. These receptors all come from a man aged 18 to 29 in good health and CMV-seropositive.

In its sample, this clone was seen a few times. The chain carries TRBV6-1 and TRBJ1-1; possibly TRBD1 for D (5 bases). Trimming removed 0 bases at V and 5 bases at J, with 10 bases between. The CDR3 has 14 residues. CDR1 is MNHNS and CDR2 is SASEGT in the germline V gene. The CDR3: CASSEAVGRTEAFF. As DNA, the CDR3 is TGTGCCAGCAGTGAAGCGGTGGGGCGAACTGAAGCTTTCTTT.

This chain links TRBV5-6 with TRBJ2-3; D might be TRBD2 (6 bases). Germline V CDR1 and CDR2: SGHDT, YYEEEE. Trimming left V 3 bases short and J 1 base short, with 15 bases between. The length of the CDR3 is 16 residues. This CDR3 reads CASSSGTPKGTDTQYF. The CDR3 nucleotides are TGTGCCAGCAGCTCCGGGACTCCTAAAGGCACAGATACGCAGTATTTT.

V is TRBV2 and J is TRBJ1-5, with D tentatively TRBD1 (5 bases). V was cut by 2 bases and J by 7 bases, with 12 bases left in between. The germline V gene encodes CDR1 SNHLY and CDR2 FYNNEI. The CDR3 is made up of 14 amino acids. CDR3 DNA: TGTGCCAGCAGTGAACGGAGGGACGGGCAGCCCCAGCATTTT. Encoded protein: CASSERRDGQPQHF. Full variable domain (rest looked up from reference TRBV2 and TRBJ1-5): EPEVTQTPSHQVTQMGQEVILRCVPISNHLYFYWYRQILGQKVEFLVSFYNNEISEKSEIFDDQFSVERPDGSNFTLKIRSTKLEDSAMYFCASSERRDGQPQHFGDGTRLSIL.

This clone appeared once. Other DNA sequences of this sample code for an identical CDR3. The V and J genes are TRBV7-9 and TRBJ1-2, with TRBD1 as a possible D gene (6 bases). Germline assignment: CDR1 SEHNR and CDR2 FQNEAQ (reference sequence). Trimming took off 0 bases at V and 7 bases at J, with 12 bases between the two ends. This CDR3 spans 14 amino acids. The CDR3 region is CASSLAAGASGYTF. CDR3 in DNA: TGTGCCAGCAGCTTAGCGGCGGGGGCGAGTGGCTACACCTTC.

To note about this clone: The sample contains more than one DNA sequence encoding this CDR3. CDR3 in amino acids: CASSPDSNSPLHF. CDR3 nucleotide sequence: TGCGCCAGCAGCCCGGACAGTAATTCACCCCTCCACTTT. J is TRBJ1-6 and V is TRBV5-1; possibly TRBD1 for D (6 bases). CDR1 is SGHRS and CDR2 is YFSETQ in the germline V gene. The CDR3 sequence is 13 residues long. V lost 4 bases, J lost 6 bases, and 8 bases lay in between.

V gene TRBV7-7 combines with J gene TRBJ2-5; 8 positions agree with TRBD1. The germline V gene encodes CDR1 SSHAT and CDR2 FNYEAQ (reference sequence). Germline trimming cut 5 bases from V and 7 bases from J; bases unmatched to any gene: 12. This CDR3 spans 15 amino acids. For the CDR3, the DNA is TGTGCCAGCAGCCCCAATGCCCAGGGGGCAGGGACCCAGTACTTC. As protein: CASSPNAQGAGTQYF.

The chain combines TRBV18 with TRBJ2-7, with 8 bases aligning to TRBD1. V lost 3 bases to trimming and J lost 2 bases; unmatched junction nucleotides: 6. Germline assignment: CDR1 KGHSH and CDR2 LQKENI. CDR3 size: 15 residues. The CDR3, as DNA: TGTGCCAGCTCACCCATCGACAGGGGAACCTACGAGCAGTACTTC. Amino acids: CASSPIDRGTYEQYF.

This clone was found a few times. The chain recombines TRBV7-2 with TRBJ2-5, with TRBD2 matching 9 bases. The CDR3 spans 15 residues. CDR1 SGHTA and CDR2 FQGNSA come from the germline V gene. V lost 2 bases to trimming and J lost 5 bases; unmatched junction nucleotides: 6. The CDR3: CASSLSKAGGETQYF. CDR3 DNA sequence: TGTGCCAGCAGCTTAAGCAAGGCGGGAGGGGAGACCCAGTACTTC.

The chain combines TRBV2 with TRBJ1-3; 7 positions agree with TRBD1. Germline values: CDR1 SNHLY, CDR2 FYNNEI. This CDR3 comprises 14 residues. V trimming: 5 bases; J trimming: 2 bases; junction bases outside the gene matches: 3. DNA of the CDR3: TGTGCCAGCAGTTACACAGGGGCTGGAAACACCATATATTTT. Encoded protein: CASSYTGAGNTIYF.

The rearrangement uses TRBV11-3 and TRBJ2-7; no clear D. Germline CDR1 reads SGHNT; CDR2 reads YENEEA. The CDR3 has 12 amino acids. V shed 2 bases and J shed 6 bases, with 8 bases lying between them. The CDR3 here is CASSLYTAEQYF. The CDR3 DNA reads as TGTGCCAGCAGCTTATATACAGCCGAGCAGTACTTC.

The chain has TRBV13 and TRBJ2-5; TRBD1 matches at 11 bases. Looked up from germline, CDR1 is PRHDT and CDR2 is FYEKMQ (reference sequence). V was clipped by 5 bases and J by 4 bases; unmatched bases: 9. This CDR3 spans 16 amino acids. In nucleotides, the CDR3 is TGTGCCAGCAGCCCTCGGACAGGGGGCAGCGGAGAGACCCAGTACTTC. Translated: CASSPRTGGSGETQYF.

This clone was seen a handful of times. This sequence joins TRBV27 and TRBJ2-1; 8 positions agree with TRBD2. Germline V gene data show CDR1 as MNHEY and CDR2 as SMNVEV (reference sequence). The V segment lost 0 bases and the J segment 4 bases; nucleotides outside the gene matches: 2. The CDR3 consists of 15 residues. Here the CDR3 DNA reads TGTGCCAGCAGTTTATCCAGCGGGGGATACAATGAGCAGTTCTTC. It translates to CASSLSSGGYNEQFF.

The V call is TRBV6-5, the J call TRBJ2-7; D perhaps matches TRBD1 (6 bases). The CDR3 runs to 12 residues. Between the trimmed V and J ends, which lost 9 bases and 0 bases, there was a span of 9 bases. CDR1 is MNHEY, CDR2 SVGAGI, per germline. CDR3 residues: CASRQDSYEQYF. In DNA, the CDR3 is TGTGCCAGTCGACAGGACTCCTACGAGCAGTACTTC.

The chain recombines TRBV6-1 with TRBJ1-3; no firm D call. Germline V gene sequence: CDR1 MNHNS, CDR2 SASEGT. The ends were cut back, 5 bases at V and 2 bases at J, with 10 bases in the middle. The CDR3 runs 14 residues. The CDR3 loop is CASSTAGTGNTIYF. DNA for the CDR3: TGTGCCAGCAGTACCGCCGGGACTGGAAACACCATATATTTT.

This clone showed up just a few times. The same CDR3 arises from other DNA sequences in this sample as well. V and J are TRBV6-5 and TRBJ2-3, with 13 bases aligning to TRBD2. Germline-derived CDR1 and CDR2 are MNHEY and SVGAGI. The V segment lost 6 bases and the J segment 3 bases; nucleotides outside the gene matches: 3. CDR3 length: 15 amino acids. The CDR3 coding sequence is TGTGCCAGCAGCCCGACTAGCGGGGGGACAGATACGCAGTATTTT. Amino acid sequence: CASSPTSGGTDTQYF.

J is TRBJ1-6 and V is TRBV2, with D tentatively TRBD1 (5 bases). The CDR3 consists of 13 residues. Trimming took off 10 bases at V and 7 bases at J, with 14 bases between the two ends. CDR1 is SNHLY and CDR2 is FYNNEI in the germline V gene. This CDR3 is CATLLRANSPLHF. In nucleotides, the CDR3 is TGTGCCACCTTACTCAGGGCCAATTCACCCCTCCACTTT.

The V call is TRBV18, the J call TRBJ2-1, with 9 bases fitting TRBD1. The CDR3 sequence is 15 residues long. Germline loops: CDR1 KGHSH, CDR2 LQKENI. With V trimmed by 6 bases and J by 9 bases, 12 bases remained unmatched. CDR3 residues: CASSRPGQGIGEQFF. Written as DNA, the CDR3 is TGTGCCAGCTCTCGACCGGGACAGGGAATCGGTGAGCAGTTCTTC.

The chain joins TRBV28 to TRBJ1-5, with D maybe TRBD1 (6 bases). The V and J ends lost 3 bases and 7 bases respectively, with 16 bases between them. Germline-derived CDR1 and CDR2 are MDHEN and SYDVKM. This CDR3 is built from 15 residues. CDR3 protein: CASSFLGRGGQPQHF. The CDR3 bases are TGTGCCAGCAGTTTCCTCGGCAGGGGTGGACAGCCCCAGCATTTT. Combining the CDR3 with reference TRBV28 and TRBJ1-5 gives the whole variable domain DVKVTQSSRYLVKRTGEKVFLECVQDMDHENMFWYRQDPGLGLRLIYFSYDVKMKEKGDIPEGYSVSREKKERFSLILESASTNQTSMYLCASSFLGRGGQPQHFGDGTRLSIL.

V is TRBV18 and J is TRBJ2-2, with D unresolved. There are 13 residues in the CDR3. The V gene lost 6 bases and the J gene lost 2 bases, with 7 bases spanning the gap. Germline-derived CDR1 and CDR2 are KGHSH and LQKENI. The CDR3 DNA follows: TGTGCCAGCTCCGGTCTTAACACCGGGGAGCTGTTTTTT. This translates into CASSGLNTGELFF.

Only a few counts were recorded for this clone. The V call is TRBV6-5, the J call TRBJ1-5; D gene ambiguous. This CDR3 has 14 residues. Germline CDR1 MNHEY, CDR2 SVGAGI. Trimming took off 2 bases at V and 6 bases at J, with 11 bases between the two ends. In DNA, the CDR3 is TGTGCCAGCAGTTACGACGGGGAGTTTCAGCCCCAGCATTTT. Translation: CASSYDGEFQPQHF.

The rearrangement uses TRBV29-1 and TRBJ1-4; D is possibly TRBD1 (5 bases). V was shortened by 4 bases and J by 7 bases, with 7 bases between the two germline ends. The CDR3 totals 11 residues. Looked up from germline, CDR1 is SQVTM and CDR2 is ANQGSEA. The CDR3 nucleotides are TGCAGCGTTGGCCAGGGTGAAAAACTGTTTTTT. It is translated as CSVGQGEKLFF.